The following is a TCR beta chain sequence with its context. The record originates from a study of technical replicates of blood from several donors. Only in-frame clones appear in the TCRdb table, and some are missing; sequencing was by immunoSEQ multiplex PCR. Of roughly 93,000 clones listed, roughly 96% are singletons. CDR1 SGHRS and CDR2 YFSETQ come from the germline V gene. This CDR3 region has 13 residues. V was cut by 2 bases and J by 6 bases, with 8 bases left in between. This rearrangement joins TRBV5-1 to TRBJ2-2; no firm D call. This TCR was recovered from a human donor in good health. The source material was T cells isolated from PBMCs. As DNA, the CDR3 is TGCGCCAGCAGCTTTTTAGTGCCCGGGGAGCTGTTTTTT. As protein: CASSFLVPGELFF.